Sequencing of this T cell receptor beta chain was carried out in a study of blood T cell repertoires in COVID-19. Overall study: COVID-19 samples, acute and convalescent, were from the United States, Italy and Spain. The cDNA or gDNA used as material had been derived from T cells, B-cell-depleted T cells, or PBMCs.

During active infection, Seattle patients enrolled and were then monitored through disease. Authors' analysis steps: It was from reference gene primer amplification that nucleated cell counts were estimated. Sequencing used immunoSEQ multiplex PCR; TCRdb keeps in-frame clones, though not all of them. That table furnishes V, J and clone size, whereas the DNA furnished D and trimming. The sample gives 300,000 to 450,000 clones, around 87% of which show up once; less than 11% is in the top ten. The receptor was derived from a woman aged 30 to 39 with COVID-19, enrolled during active disease. The specimen sequenced was peripheral blood.

The chain's CDR3 is CASSLAGVPEQYF. The CDR3 DNA sequence: TGTGCCAGCAGTTTAGCGGGAGTCCCCGAGCAGTACTTC. J is TRBJ2-7 and V is TRBV28, with 7 bases that match TRBD2. Germline V gene data show CDR1 as MDHEN and CDR2 as SYDVKM. This CDR3 comprises 13 residues. Trimming cost V 2 bases and J 6 bases; bases outside gene matches: 4.